The subject of this entry is one TCR beta chain. Its antigen is still unknown. This specimen comes from a study of T cell responses to AZD1222 COVID-19 vaccine. General study results and limits: Vaccination with two AZD1222 doses was followed by a rise in Spike-specific TCR breadth and depth.

The CDR3 totals 13 residues. CDR1 is SEHNR, CDR2 FQNEAQ, per germline (reference sequence). Trimming left V 11 bases short and J 5 bases short, with 16 bases between. TCRdb keeps only in-frame clones here, not all; method: immunoSEQ multiplex PCR. The table includes under 85,000 clones, approximately 85% detected once. The sample here was peripheral blood, taken on day 0 of MenACWY control vaccination. This receptor was identified in an adult in good health. The chain couples TRBV7-9 to TRBJ2-1; possible D gene TRBD2, 6 bases. The CDR3 here is CALMGGPHNEQFF. In DNA form, the CDR3 reads TGTGCCTTGATGGGGGGACCCCACAATGAGCAGTTCTTC.